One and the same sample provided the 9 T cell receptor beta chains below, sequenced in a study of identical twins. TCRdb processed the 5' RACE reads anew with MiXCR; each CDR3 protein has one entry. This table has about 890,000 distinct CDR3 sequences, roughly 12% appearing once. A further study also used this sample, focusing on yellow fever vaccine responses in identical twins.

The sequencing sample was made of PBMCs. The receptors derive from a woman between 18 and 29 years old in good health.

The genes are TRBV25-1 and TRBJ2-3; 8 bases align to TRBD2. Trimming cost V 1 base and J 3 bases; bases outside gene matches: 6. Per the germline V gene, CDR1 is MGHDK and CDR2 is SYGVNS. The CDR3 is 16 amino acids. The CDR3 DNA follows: TGTGCCAGCAGTGAATGGCGGCGGGGGGAAACAGATACGCAGTATTTT. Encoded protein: CASSEWRRGETDTQYF.

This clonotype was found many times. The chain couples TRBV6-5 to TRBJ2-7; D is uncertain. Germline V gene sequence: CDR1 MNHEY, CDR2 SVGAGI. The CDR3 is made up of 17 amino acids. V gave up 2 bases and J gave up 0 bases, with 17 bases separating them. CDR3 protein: CASSYALSDGSSYEQYF. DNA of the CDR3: TGTGCCAGCAGTTACGCCTTATCGGACGGAAGCTCCTACGAGCAGTACTTC.

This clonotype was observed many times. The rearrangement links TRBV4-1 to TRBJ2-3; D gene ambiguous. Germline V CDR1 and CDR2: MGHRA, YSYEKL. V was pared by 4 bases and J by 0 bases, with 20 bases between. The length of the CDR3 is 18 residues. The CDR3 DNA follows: TGCGCCAGCAGCCGCCCAAAGCCGGGCTACCAGAGCACAGATACGCAGTATTTT. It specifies CASSRPKPGYQSTDTQYF.

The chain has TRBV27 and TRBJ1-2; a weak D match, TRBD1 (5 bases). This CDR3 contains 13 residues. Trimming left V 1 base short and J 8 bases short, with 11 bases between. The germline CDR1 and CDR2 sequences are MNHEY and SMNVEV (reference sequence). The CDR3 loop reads CASSLFPEGGYTF. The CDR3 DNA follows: TGTGCCAGCAGTTTATTTCCGGAGGGGGGCTACACCTTC.

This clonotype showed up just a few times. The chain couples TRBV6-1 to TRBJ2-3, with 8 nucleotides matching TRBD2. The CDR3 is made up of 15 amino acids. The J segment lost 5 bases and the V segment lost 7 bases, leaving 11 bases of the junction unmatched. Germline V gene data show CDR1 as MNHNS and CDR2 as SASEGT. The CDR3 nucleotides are TGTGCCAGCAAAACTCGGCGGGAGGACGAAGATACGCAGTATTTT. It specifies CASKTRREDEDTQYF.

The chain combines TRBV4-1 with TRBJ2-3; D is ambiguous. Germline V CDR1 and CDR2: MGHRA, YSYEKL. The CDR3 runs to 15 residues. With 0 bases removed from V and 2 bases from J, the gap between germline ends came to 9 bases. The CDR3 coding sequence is TGCGCCAGCAGCCAAGACGCGGATCCCACAGATACGCAGTATTTT. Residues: CASSQDADPTDTQYF.

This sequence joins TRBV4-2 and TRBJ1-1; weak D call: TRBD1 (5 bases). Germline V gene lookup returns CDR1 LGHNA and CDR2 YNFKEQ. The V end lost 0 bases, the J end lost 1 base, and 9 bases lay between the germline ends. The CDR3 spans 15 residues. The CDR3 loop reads CASSQDLGQNTEAFF. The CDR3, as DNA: TGTGCCAGCAGCCAAGATCTTGGACAGAACACTGAAGCTTTCTTT.

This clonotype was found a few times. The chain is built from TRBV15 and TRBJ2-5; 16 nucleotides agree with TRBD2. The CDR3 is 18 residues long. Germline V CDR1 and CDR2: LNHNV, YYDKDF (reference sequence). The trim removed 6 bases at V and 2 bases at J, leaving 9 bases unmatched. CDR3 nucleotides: TGTGCCACCAGAAAATCCGGGACTAGCGGGGGGGATCAAGAGACCCAGTACTTC. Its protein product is CATRKSGTSGGDQETQYF. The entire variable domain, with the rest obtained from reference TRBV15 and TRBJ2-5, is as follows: DAMVIQNPRYQVTQFGKPVTLSCSQTLNHNVMYWYQQKSSQAPKLLFHYYDKDFNNEADTPDNFQSRRPNTSFCFLDIRSPGLGDTAMYLCATRKSGTSGGDQETQYFGPGTRLLVL.

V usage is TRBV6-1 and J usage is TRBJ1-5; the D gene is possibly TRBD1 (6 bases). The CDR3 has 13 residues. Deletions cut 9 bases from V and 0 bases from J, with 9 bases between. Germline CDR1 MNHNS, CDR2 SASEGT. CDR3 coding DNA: TGTGCCAGTGGACAGATTAGCAATCAGCCCCAGCATTTT. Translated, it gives CASGQISNQPQHF.